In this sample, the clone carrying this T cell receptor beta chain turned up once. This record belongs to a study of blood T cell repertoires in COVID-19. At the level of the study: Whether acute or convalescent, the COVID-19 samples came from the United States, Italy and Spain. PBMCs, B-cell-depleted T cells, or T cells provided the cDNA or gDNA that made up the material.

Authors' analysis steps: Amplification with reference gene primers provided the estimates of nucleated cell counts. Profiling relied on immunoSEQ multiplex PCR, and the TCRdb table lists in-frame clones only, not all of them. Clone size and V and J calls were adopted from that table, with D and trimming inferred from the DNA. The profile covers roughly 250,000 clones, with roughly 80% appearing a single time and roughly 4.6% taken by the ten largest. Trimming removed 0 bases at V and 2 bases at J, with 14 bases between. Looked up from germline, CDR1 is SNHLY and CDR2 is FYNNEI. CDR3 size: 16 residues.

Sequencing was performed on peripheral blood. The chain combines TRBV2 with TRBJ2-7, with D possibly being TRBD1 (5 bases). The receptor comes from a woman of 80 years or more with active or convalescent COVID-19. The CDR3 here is CASSEAPGRVAYEQYF. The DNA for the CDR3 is TGTGCCAGCAGTGAAGCGCCTGGCAGGGTGGCCTACGAGCAGTACTTC.